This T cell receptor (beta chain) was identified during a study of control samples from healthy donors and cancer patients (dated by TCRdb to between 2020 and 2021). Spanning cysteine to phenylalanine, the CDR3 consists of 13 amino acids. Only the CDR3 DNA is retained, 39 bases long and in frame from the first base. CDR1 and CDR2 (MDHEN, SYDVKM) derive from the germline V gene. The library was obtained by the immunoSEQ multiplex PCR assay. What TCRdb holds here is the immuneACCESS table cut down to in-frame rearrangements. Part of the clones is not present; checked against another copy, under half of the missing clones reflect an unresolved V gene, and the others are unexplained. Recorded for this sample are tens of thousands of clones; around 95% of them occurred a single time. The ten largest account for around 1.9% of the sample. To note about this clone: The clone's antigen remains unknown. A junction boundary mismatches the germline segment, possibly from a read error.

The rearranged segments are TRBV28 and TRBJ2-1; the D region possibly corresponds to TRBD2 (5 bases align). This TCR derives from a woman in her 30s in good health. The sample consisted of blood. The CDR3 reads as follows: CASSLVDYNEQLF. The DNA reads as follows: TGTGCCAGCAGTTTAGTTGACTACAATGAGCAGCTCTTC.